A selection of T cell receptor beta chains follows, all from one sample in a study of shared clonotypes between healthy human individuals. Profiled with immunoSEQ multiplex PCR; TCRdb holds only in-frame clones, not every one. The sample consists of around 480,000 clones, about three quarters of them appearing once. The material sequenced was PBMCs. The receptors were sampled from a woman aged 40 to 55 in good health. Some clones in this sample may be carry-over from other donors' samples. CDR3s include the opening cysteine and the closing phenylalanine or tryptophan. The D gene is left open where the match is weak. Not every row has a clone size; where given, it reads once, few, many or a size class.

D gene,clone size,J gene,V gene,CDR3 protein,CDR3 DNA
TRBD2,.,TRBJ2-4,TRBV6-1,CASSETGGENIQYF,TGTGCCAGCAGTGAAACCGGGGGGGAAAACATTCAGTACTTC
.,few,TRBJ1-1,TRBV10-1,CASGHWGGHFFGMNTEAFF,TGCGCCAGCGGCCATTGGGGCGGACATTTTTTTGGCATGAACACTGAAGCTTTCTTT
TRBD2,many,TRBJ2-5,TRBV19,CASSIGLAGKETQYF,TGTGCCAGTAGTATAGGACTAGCGGGAAAAGAGACCCAGTACTTC
TRBD2,once,TRBJ2-1,TRBV4-2,CASSRGGSGSGDNEQFF,TGTGCCAGCAGCCGGGGAGGAAGCGGGAGCGGGGACAATGAGCAGTTCTTC
TRBD1,few,TRBJ1-2,TRBV6-5,CASSWGQGSGGYTF,TGTGCCAGCAGTTGGGGACAGGGATCAGGAGGCTACACCTTC
TRBD2,.,TRBJ2-1,TRBV29-1,CSVGTSGTPYNEQFF,TGCAGCGTGGGGACTAGCGGGACCCCGTACAATGAGCAGTTCTTC
TRBD1,.,TRBJ1-2,TRBV7-6,CASSSYMTGIYGYTF,TGTGCCAGCAGCTCATACATGACAGGGATCTATGGCTACACCTTC
.,.,TRBJ1-2,TRBV2,CASSEEGTESYGYTF,TGTGCCAGCAGTGAAGAAGGGACGGAGAGCTATGGCTACACCTTC
.,.,TRBJ2-2,TRBV10-3,CAIGPERELFF,TGTGCCATCGGTCCGGAGCGGGAGCTGTTTTTT
.,.,TRBJ2-1,TRBV5-1,CASSLGPRGDSSEQFF,TGCGCCAGCAGCTTGGGGCCCCGGGGGGACAGCAGCGAGCAGTTCTTC
.,.,TRBJ2-3,TRBV7-9,CASSLAGGDTQYF,TGTGCCAGCAGCTTAGCGGGAGGAGATACGCAGTATTTT
TRBD1,.,TRBJ1-5,TRBV5-4,CASSRQGSLKPQHF,TGTGCCAGCAGCCGACAGGGGTCTTTGAAGCCCCAGCATTTT
.,.,TRBJ2-7,TRBV5-4,CASSLGEGRTYEQYF,TGTGCCAGCAGCTTGGGCGAGGGCCGCACCTACGAGCAGTACTTC
TRBD1,.,TRBJ2-7,TRBV7-3,CASSLGQGAYEQYF,TGTGCCAGCAGCTTAGGTCAGGGGGCGTACGAGCAGTACTTC
.,.,TRBJ2-1,TRBV30,CAWSRGPYNEQFF,TGTGCCTGGAGTCGGGGCCCGTACAATGAGCAGTTCTTC
.,.,TRBJ1-2,TRBV11-2,CASSLDIGYYGYTF,TGTGCCAGCAGCTTAGATATCGGATACTATGGCTACACCTTC
.,.,TRBJ1-1,TRBV5-1,CASSLAGLLHNTEAFF,TGCGCCAGCAGCTTGGCGGGACTTCTTCATAACACTGAAGCTTTCTTT
TRBD2,.,TRBJ2-2,TRBV7-6,CASSLPSGRANGELFF,TGTGCCAGCAGCTTACCTAGCGGGAGGGCCAACGGGGAGCTGTTTTTT
.,.,TRBJ1-5,TRBV5-8,CASSSRDGTRPQHF,TGTGCCAGCAGCTCCCGGGACGGGACCCGTCCCCAGCATTTT
TRBD1,few,TRBJ1-1,TRBV5-4,CASSTGGTGNTEAFF,TGTGCCAGCAGCACGGGAGGGACAGGGAACACTGAAGCTTTCTTT
.,few,TRBJ1-1,TRBV10-1,CASSEYLGTEAFF,TGCGCCAGCAGTGAGTACTTGGGGACTGAAGCTTTCTTT
.,.,TRBJ1-1,TRBV4-2,CASSHPGQAAEAFF,TGTGCCAGCAGCCACCCCGGCCAGGCAGCTGAAGCTTTCTTT
.,few,TRBJ1-5,TRBV10-3,CAISESADQPQHF,TGTGCCATCAGTGAGAGTGCCGATCAGCCCCAGCATTTT
.,.,TRBJ1-3,TRBV6-6,CASSRSPSGNTIYF,TGTGCCAGCAGTAGAAGCCCCTCTGGAAACACCATATATTTT
TRBD2,few,TRBJ2-7,TRBV4-1,CASSQPLAGGGEQYF,TGCGCCAGCAGCCAACCCTTAGCGGGAGGGGGTGAGCAGTACTTC